This TCR beta chain was captured in a study of vaccination and CD4 T cells after COVID-19 (dated by TCRdb to between 2022 and 2023). General notes on the study: Every convalescent patient had a positive nasal swab PCR test for SARS-CoV-2, with mild disease in nine or ten patients and severe disease in one. Control cultures received a CEFX viral epitope pool as the positive control, an HIV-1 Nef peptide pool as the negative control, or no peptide. The cultures were stimulated with overlapping spike peptide pools from SARS-CoV-2 and from the common cold coronaviruses HCoV-NL63, HCoV-OC43 and HCoV-229E. The convalescent cohort included six males and four females, with two Hispanic individuals, seven Caucasians, two Asians and one multiracial person. Post-vaccine blood samples were collected a median of approximately 77 days after the second vaccine dose, ranging from about 13 to 241 days. In nine to eleven COVID-19 convalescent patients and a handful of infection-naive healthy vaccine recipients, researchers compared the spike-specific CD4+ TCR repertoire from before mRNA vaccination with the repertoire from after. Post-COVID blood samples were collected from convalescent patients a median of approximately 100 days after diagnosis, with a range of about 35 to 170 days. Participants got two doses of the Pfizer-BioNTech BNT162b2 vaccine (n=8) or two doses of the Moderna mRNA-1273 vaccine (n=2).

The sample's treatment or condition label, in plain terms: roughly 10-day PBMC culture with coronavirus spike peptide pools or control peptides (ViraFEST assay). The study used the ViraFEST assay, which expanded antigen-specific T cells with peptide pools and then identified expanded clonotypes by TCR sequencing. The convalescent patients' positive SARS-CoV-2 PCR tests were from March to December 2020, which was before the Alpha, Beta and Delta variants emerged in the United States. Each well held 2.1 million or so PBMCs cultured in IMDM containing around 5.1% human AB serum and around 10 IU/ml IL-2, with about 9.4 ug/ml peptide pools added. On days 3 and 7, half of the culture medium was replaced with fresh IL-2-containing medium. After around 11 days of culture, CD4+ T cells were isolated by negative selection with the EasySep CD4+ T cell isolation kit. PBMCs were separated from whole blood using Ficoll-Paque Plus gradient centrifugation and then either used fresh or cryopreserved at -140C. Triplicate wells were generally used for each culture condition.

This clonotype is deemed large (0.1 to 1%). Its cognate antigen has yet to be identified. There are no base qualities to consult, and no much larger clone falls within one base. General conclusions and limits of the study: Of the vaccine-specific clones in convalescent patients, 304 of 307, or nearly all, reacted only to SARS-CoV-2 spike and did not cross-react with common cold coronaviruses. Although the median number of SARS-CoV-2-reactive clonotypes went up from some 23 after infection to about 38 after vaccination, the increase was not significant. Among the post-vaccine SARS-CoV-2-reactive clones in convalescent patients, a median approximately 86% showed up only after vaccination, which suggests vaccine-specific priming. The study included relatively few convalescent patients and did not analyze early timepoints after natural infection.

The protocol used for the library was PCR. At the Johns Hopkins FTIC core, DNA from the cultured CD4+ T cells underwent TCR sequencing with the Oncomine TCR Beta short-read assay. The QIAamp micro DNA kit was used to extract genomic DNA from the cultured CD4+ T cells. The Oncomine TCR Beta libraries from cultured CD4+ T cells were pooled using unique dual indexes and then sequenced on an Illumina iSeq 100. The authors processed their data as follows. Non-productive sequences were removed, and CDR3s that did not start with C, did not end with F or W, or were shorter than 7 amino acids were discarded. Antigen-specific clonotypes were identified using the MANAFEST web application through comparison of peptide-stimulated wells with reference and other culture wells. An FDR below 0.05, an odds ratio above 5, and a productive frequency above 0.1% in at least two of three replicate wells were required for clones to be considered positive. A clonotype counted as cross-reactive if it showed significant expansion both in the SARS-CoV-2 spike wells and in at least one common cold coronavirus spike condition. Using R version 3.6.1, CDR3 homology was evaluated through Levenshtein distances (stringdist) along with unrooted phylogenetic trees (ape). TCRdb reran the public reads through fastp at Q25 and MiXCR, keeping productive beta chains. Every entry covers one CDR3 protein and lists the most common genes and DNA from its rows. The V and J calls were determined by TCRdb, not by the authors. The sample table holds around 4,000 distinct CDR3 sequences, of which roughly a fifth were seen once. In total, the top ten clones hold over 12% of the sample.

The material sequenced was CD4+ T cells from blood, cultured in vitro. The sequence was obtained from a human donor who had recovered from COVID-19.

CDR3 reads: CASNDIGGFGGYTF. The nucleotides read TGTGCCAGTAATGACATTGGGGGCTTTGGTGGCTACACCTTC. Recombination linked TRBV21-1 to TRBJ1-2; the tabulated D call, TRBD1, remains unverified against the DNA. TRBV21-1 corresponds to a pseudogene. The CDR3 numbers 14 residues from cysteine through phenylalanine. Only the CDR3 DNA is retained, 42 bases long and in frame from the first base.